Shown below are 32 T cell receptor beta chains from a single sample sequenced in a study of shared clonotypes between healthy human individuals. The data were produced by immunoSEQ multiplex PCR, yet TCRdb's version contains in-frame clones alone and is incomplete. The sample shows 2 million to 2.5 million clones, 80% to 95% of them seen only once. Sequencing was carried out using naive CD4+ T cells from PBMCs. Described subset: CD45RA+ positively selected. The receptors shown here come from a man between 18 and 29 years old in good health. Some clones in this sample may be carry-over from other donors' samples.

This chain uses TRBV18 with TRBJ2-7; TRBD1 matches 9 bases. Germline assignment: CDR1 KGHSH and CDR2 LQKENI. V shed 3 bases and J 6 bases; nucleotides not matched to a gene: 12. The CDR3 extends over 16 amino acids. CDR3 loop: CASSPTRTGERGEQYF. CDR3 sequence (DNA): TGTGCCAGCTCACCCACGCGGACAGGGGAGAGGGGCGAGCAGTACTTC.

This clone has just a few counts. V usage is TRBV7-9 and J usage is TRBJ1-4, with a tentative D call TRBD1 (5 bases). The CDR3 totals 14 residues. CDR1 is SEHNR, CDR2 FQNEAQ, per germline (reference sequence). V was trimmed by 1 base and J by 4 bases, leaving 7 bases between them. The CDR3 DNA reads TGTGCCAGCAGCTTAGGGGGCCTTAATGAAAAACTGTTTTTT. It specifies CASSLGGLNEKLFF.

V usage is TRBV6-5 and J usage is TRBJ1-2; the D gene is possibly TRBD1 (6 bases). CDR1 is MNHEY, CDR2 SVGAGI, per germline. This CDR3 region has 13 residues. V lost 4 bases, J lost 4 bases, and 10 bases lay in between. The CDR3 DNA follows: TGTGCCAGCAGTTTCACAGGGACCTATGGCTACACCTTC. It encodes CASSFTGTYGYTF.

The CDR3 nucleotides are TGTGCCAGCAGCACCCGGGCCGCGGAGGAAAAACTGTTTTTT. Its protein product is CASSTRAAEEKLFF. The chain couples TRBV7-2 to TRBJ1-4; D uncertain. V was shortened by 5 bases and J by 8 bases, with 15 bases between the two germline ends. The CDR3 spans 14 residues. CDR1 SGHTA and CDR2 FQGNSA come from the germline V gene.

The CDR3 region has the DNA TGTGCCACCAAAGCTGGGACCCCGACGTACGAGCAGTACTTC. Translation: CATKAGTPTYEQYF. The gene calls are TRBV25-1 and TRBJ2-7; D is tentatively TRBD1 or TRBD2 (5 bases each). This CDR3 is built from 14 residues. The germline gives CDR1 MGHDK, CDR2 SYGVNS. V was shortened by 10 bases and J by 4 bases, with 20 bases between the two germline ends.

The rearrangement joins TRBV6-5 to TRBJ2-1; 7 nucleotides line up with TRBD1. CDR3 length equals 13 residues. The V and J ends lost 5 bases and 11 bases, in that order; junction bases with no gene match: 9. Germline CDR1 MNHEY, CDR2 SVGAGI. The DNA for the CDR3 is TGTGCCAGCAGTCCGAGGACAGGACCGAAGCAGTTCTTC. Protein sequence: CASSPRTGPKQFF.

The J gene is TRBJ2-1, the V gene TRBV7-6; 13 bases map to TRBD2. Per the germline V gene, CDR1 is SGHVS and CDR2 is FNYEAQ. The CDR3 spans 17 residues. The junction had 8 bases not matched to a gene; V was cut back by 2 bases and J by 7 bases. The CDR3 sequence is CASSLLPGTSGKNEQFF. The CDR3 DNA is TGTGCCAGCAGCTTACTCCCCGGGACTAGCGGGAAAAATGAGCAGTTCTTC.

This chain links TRBV30 with TRBJ2-3; a weak D match, TRBD2 (6 bases). V was shortened by 0 bases and J by 8 bases, with 15 bases between the two germline ends. CDR3 size: 14 residues. Germline lookup yields CDR1 GTSNPN and CDR2 SVGIG (reference sequence). CDR3 nucleotide sequence: TGTGCCTGGAGTGTACGGGGGTTTTTCGGTACGCAGTATTTT. It encodes CAWSVRGFFGTQYF.

Of note for this clone: An end of the junction differs from the germline gene, which may be a read error. The chain's CDR3 is CASSEYRGSFEQYF. The CDR3 coding sequence is TGTGCCAGCAGTGAGTACAGGGGATCCTTCGAGCAGTACTTC. The chain has TRBV2 and TRBJ2-7; 7 bases are a match to TRBD1. Looked up from germline, CDR1 is SNHLY and CDR2 is FYNNEI. CDR3 size: 14 residues.

The chain carries TRBV29-1 and TRBJ2-1; D ambiguous. Deletions cut 0 bases from V and 0 bases from J, with 12 bases between. The CDR3 runs 16 residues. Germline assignment: CDR1 SQVTM and CDR2 ANQGSEA. CDR3 protein: CSVEENEWSSYNEQFF. CDR3 nucleotides: TGCAGCGTTGAAGAGAACGAGTGGAGCTCCTACAATGAGCAGTTCTTC.

Remarks on this clone: The same CDR3 is also encoded by other DNA sequences in this sample. V is TRBV5-1 and J is TRBJ2-2; D gene unclear. This CDR3 comprises 11 residues. Trimming pared 4 bases from V and 8 bases from J, leaving 6 bases between. Per the germline V gene, CDR1 is SGHRS and CDR2 is YFSETQ. The CDR3 sequence: CASSLSGELFF. CDR3 nucleotide sequence: TGCGCCAGCAGCCTATCTGGGGAGCTGTTTTTT.

The rearrangement uses TRBV29-1 and TRBJ2-7; the D gene could be TRBD1 or TRBD2 (5 bases each). The CDR3 length is 14 residues. The germline V and J ends were trimmed by 7 bases and 0 bases, with 16 bases remaining between them. From germline, CDR1 is SQVTM and CDR2 ANQGSEA. CDR3 DNA sequence: TGCAGCGCCACGGGGCAGGCGAACTCCTACGAGCAGTACTTC. Its protein is CSATGQANSYEQYF.

V usage is TRBV7-2 and J usage is TRBJ2-1; the D gene is possibly TRBD2 (6 bases). The CDR3 sequence is 16 residues long. The germline CDR1 and CDR2 sequences are SGHTA and FQGNSA. V lost 1 base to trimming and J lost 3 bases, with 13 bases between them. The CDR3 loop reads CASSLVGVSGYNEQFF. DNA of the CDR3: TGTGCCAGCAGCTTAGTGGGTGTTAGCGGCTACAATGAGCAGTTCTTC.

CDR3 DNA sequence: TGTGCCAGCACCGGGACAGACTCAGCCGAGCAGTACTTC. Amino acids: CASTGTDSAEQYF. V gene TRBV28 combines with J gene TRBJ2-7; 7 nucleotides agree with TRBD1. CDR1 and CDR2 from the germline V gene are MDHEN and SYDVKM. The CDR3 sequence is 13 residues long. Trimming cost V 7 bases and J 6 bases; bases outside gene matches: 9.

The chain employs TRBV6-6 and TRBJ2-7; weak D call: TRBD1 (6 bases). Deletions cut 2 bases from V and 4 bases from J, with 15 bases between. The CDR3 has 15 residues. Germline lookup yields CDR1 MNHNY and CDR2 SVGAGI (reference sequence). The CDR3 here is CASSYDRDILYEQYF. CDR3 bases: TGTGCCAGCAGTTACGACCGGGACATCCTTTACGAGCAGTACTTC.

The chain recombines TRBV4-2 with TRBJ2-5; TRBD2 matches at 7 bases. CDR1 is LGHNA and CDR2 is YNFKEQ in the germline V gene. The CDR3 is 15 amino acids. V was pared by 4 bases and J by 4 bases, with 9 bases of the junction left unmatched. The CDR3 protein is CASSPRRGSTETQYF. CDR3 nucleotide sequence: TGTGCCAGCAGCCCGAGGCGCGGGAGCACAGAGACCCAGTACTTC.

The chain combines TRBV9 with TRBJ1-2; a weak D match, TRBD1 (6 bases). The germline gives CDR1 SGDLS, CDR2 YYNGEE. V dropped 6 bases and J dropped 3 bases, with 18 bases sitting between them. The CDR3 contains 15 residues. CDR3 DNA: TGTGCCAGCACCACCGACGGAGGGGGTTACTATGGCTACACCTTC. Translated: CASTTDGGGYYGYTF.

The rearrangement links TRBV5-1 to TRBJ2-3; TRBD1 matches at 7 bases. V gave up 0 bases and J gave up 6 bases; unmatched junction bases: 10. CDR3 length: 16 residues. Germline V gene lookup returns CDR1 SGHRS and CDR2 YFSETQ. The DNA for the CDR3 is TGCGCCAGCAGCTTGGCGACAGGGAAAGGGGCGGATACGCAGTATTTT. Amino acids: CASSLATGKGADTQYF.

The chain uses TRBV30 and TRBJ1-6; D unresolved. There are 12 residues in the CDR3. Trimming cost V 1 base and J 10 bases, with 8 bases left between them. Germline CDR1 and CDR2: GTSNPN and SVGIG (reference sequence). In DNA form, the CDR3 reads TGTGCCTGGAGTGCAGTGGAATCACCCCTCCACTTT. Its translation: CAWSAVESPLHF.

The chain couples TRBV11-2 to TRBJ2-1, with unresolved D. Germline values: CDR1 SGHAT, CDR2 FQNNGV. CDR3 length: 14 residues. V was pared by 7 bases and J by 5 bases, with 15 bases between. CDR3 sequence: CASTNRALNNEQFF. CDR3 nucleotides: TGTGCCAGCACCAACCGGGCCTTAAACAATGAGCAGTTCTTC.

The chain carries TRBV27 and TRBJ2-7; the match to TRBD2 covers 13 bases. The CDR3 has 17 amino acids. The V and J ends lost 8 bases and 2 bases, in that order; junction bases with no gene match: 12. Germline CDR1 is MNHEY and CDR2 is SMNVEV (reference sequence). CDR3 bases: TGTGCCAGCCTACCTTACGGGACTAGCGGGACCACCTACGAGCAGTACTTC. Its translation: CASLPYGTSGTTYEQYF.

The chain joins TRBV5-6 to TRBJ2-1, with TRBD2 matching 13 bases. V lost 3 bases, J lost 6 bases, and 9 bases stayed unmatched. CDR1 and CDR2 (germline): SGHDT, YYEEEE. This CDR3 spans 17 amino acids. The CDR3 here is CASSYTGLAGASNEQFF. CDR3 sequence (DNA): TGTGCCAGCAGCTATACAGGACTAGCGGGAGCAAGCAATGAGCAGTTCTTC.

V usage is TRBV5-1 and J usage is TRBJ2-5, with TRBD2 matching over 15 bases. V shed 4 bases, J shed 5 bases, and the junction held 6 bases outside the gene matches. The germline V gene encodes CDR1 SGHRS and CDR2 YFSETQ. This CDR3 spans 16 amino acids. CDR3 sequence (DNA): TGCGCCAGCAGCCCCCAGGGACTAGCGGGAGGTGAGACCCAGTACTTC. Its protein is CASSPQGLAGGETQYF.

V is TRBV29-1 and J is TRBJ1-1; D gene ambiguous. CDR3 length equals 14 residues. CDR1 and CDR2 (germline): SQVTM, ANQGSEA. V was pared by 4 bases and J by 1 base, with 13 bases between. Here the CDR3 reads CSVGFPLSNTEAFF. The CDR3, as DNA: TGCAGCGTTGGTTTCCCTCTATCGAACACTGAAGCTTTCTTT.

The rearrangement joins TRBV4-1 to TRBJ2-7; D could derive from TRBD1 or TRBD2 (5 bases each). The CDR3 runs to 16 residues. Germline CDR1 is MGHRA and CDR2 is YSYEKL. V dropped 2 bases and J dropped 3 bases, with 17 bases sitting between them. In DNA, the CDR3 is TGCGCCAGCAGCCAATCGAGTACCGGGACCTACTACGAGCAGTACTTC. This translates into CASSQSSTGTYYEQYF.

This clone was counted a single time. The V call is TRBV5-6, the J call TRBJ2-5; 16 bases line up with TRBD2. Germline V lookup: CDR1 SGHDT, CDR2 YYEEEE. The V and J ends lost 4 bases and 7 bases, in that order; junction bases with no gene match: 4. The CDR3 has 15 residues. The DNA of the CDR3 is TGTGCCAGCAGCCCGGGACTAGCGGGAGGGGTGACCCAGTACTTC. It translates to CASSPGLAGGVTQYF. The full variable domain, completed using reference TRBV5-6 and TRBJ2-5, is DAGVTQSPTHLIKTRGQQVTLRCSPKSGHDTVSWYQQALGQGPQFIFQYYEEEERQRGNFPDRFSGHQFPNYSSELNVNALLLGDSALYLCASSPGLAGGVTQYFGPGTRLLVL.

For this clone: This CDR3 is also generated by other DNA sequences in the sample. The chain recombines TRBV30 with TRBJ2-7; no firm D call. Trimming stripped 1 base from V and 2 bases from J, with 3 bases between. This CDR3 has 11 residues. Germline V gene data show CDR1 as GTSNPN and CDR2 as SVGIG (reference sequence). In DNA, the CDR3 is TGTGCCTGGAGTGGTGCCTACGAGCAGTACTTC. This encodes CAWSGAYEQYF.

About this clone itself: Other DNA sequences within the sample encode an identical CDR3. The chain joins TRBV5-1 to TRBJ2-7; TRBD1 matches at 8 bases. CDR1 and CDR2 (germline): SGHRS, YFSETQ. There are 14 residues in the CDR3. V was pared by 1 base and J by 3 bases, with 3 bases of the junction left unmatched. DNA of the CDR3: TGCGCCAGCAGCTTGTCCACAGGGGGCTACGAGCAGTACTTC. This codes for CASSLSTGGYEQYF.

The V and J genes are TRBV6-6 and TRBJ1-2; D not resolved. The CDR3 spans 11 residues. CDR1 and CDR2 from the germline V gene are MNHNY and SVGAGI (reference sequence). Trimming stripped 5 bases from V and 8 bases from J, with 9 bases between. The CDR3 sequence is CASSPEKGYTF. The CDR3 bases are TGTGCCAGCAGTCCGGAGAAGGGCTACACCTTC.

This sequence joins TRBV6-1 and TRBJ2-7, with 8 bases aligning to TRBD1. V lost 6 bases, J lost 6 bases, and 13 bases stayed unmatched. Germline assignment: CDR1 MNHNS and CDR2 SASEGT. The CDR3 has 15 residues. Here the CDR3 DNA reads TGTGCCAGCAGGACCCAACGTGGACAGGGACCCGAGCAGTACTTC. This translates into CASRTQRGQGPEQYF.

DNA for the CDR3: TGTGCCATCAGTGGTGAGGTAGGGCAGCCCCAGCATTTT. Protein sequence: CAISGEVGQPQHF. The chain uses TRBV10-3 and TRBJ1-5; D unresolved. The V and J ends lost 4 bases and 7 bases respectively, with 11 bases between them. This CDR3 is built from 13 residues. In germline, CDR1 is ENHRY, CDR2 SYGVKD.

The rearrangement links TRBV7-3 to TRBJ1-1; D possibly corresponds to TRBD1 (6 bases). The ends were cut back, 0 bases at V and 7 bases at J, with 15 bases in the middle. CDR3 length: 15 amino acids. CDR1 is SGHTA and CDR2 is FQGTGA in the germline V gene. Here the CDR3 DNA reads TGTGCCAGCAGCTTAACGACCGGGGGCTCGGGTGAAGCTTTCTTT. Its translation: CASSLTTGGSGEAFF.